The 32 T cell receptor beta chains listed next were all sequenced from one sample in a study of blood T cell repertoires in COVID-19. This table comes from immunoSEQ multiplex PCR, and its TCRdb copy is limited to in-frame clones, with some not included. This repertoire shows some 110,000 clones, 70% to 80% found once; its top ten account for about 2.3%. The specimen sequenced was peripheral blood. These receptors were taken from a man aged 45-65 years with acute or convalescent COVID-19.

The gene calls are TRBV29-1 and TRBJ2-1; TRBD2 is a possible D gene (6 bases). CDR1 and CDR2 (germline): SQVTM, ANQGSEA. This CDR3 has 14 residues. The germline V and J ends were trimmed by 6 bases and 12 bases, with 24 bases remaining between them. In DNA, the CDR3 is TGCAGCGTGACGGACCGGGAGAGGTCACGGGGGCAGTTCTTC. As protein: CSVTDRERSRGQFF.

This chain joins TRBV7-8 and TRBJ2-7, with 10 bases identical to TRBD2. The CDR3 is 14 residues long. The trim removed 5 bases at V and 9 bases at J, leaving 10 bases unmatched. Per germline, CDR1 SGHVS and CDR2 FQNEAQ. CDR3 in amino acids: CASSPGLAETGQYF. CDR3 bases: TGTGCCAGCAGCCCCGGACTAGCGGAAACGGGGCAGTACTTC. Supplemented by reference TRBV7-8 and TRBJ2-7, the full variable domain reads GAGVSQSPRYKVAKRGQDVALRCDPISGHVSLFWYQQALGQGPEFLTYFQNEAQLDKSGLPSDRFFAERPEGSVSTLKIQRTQQEDSAVYLCASSPGLAETGQYFGPGTRLTVT.

CDR3 protein: CATSDGGQPQHF. CDR3 bases: TGTGCCACCAGTGACGGGGGTCAGCCCCAGCATTTT. The rearrangement joins TRBV24-1 to TRBJ1-5; a weak D match, TRBD1 (5 bases). Trimming removed 4 bases from V and 6 bases from J, with 6 bases in between. From germline, CDR1 is KGHDR and CDR2 SFDVKD. The CDR3 runs to 12 residues.

The CDR3 bases are TGTGCCAGCAGCCCACAGGGGGCCAATCAGCCCCAGCATTTT. Encoded protein: CASSPQGANQPQHF. The chain combines TRBV27 with TRBJ1-5; 9 bases line up with TRBD1. The CDR3 has 14 residues. J was trimmed by 3 bases and V by 6 bases; bases with no gene match: 3. Germline loops: CDR1 MNHEY, CDR2 SMNVEV (reference sequence).

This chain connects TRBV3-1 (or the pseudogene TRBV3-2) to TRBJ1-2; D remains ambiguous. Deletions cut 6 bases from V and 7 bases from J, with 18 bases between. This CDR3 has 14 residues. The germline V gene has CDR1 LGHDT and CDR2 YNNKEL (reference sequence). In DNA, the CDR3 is TGTGCCAGCAGTTACGGGAGGTCCTGGATTGGCTACACCTTC. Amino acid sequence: CASSYGRSWIGYTF.

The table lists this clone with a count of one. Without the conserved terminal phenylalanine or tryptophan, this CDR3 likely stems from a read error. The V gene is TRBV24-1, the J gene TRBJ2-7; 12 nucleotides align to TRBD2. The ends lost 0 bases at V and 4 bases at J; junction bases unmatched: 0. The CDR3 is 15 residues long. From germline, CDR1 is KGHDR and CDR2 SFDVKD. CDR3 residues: CATSDLTSGRYEQYL. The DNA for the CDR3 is TGTGCCACCAGTGATTTGACTAGCGGGAGGTACGAGCAGTACTTA.

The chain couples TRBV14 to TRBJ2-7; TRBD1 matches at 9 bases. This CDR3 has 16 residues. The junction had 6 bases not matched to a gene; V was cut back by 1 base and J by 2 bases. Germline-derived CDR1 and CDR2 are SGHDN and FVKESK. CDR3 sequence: CASSQALGQGTYEQYF. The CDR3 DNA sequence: TGTGCCAGCAGCCAAGCTTTAGGACAGGGGACCTACGAGCAGTACTTC.

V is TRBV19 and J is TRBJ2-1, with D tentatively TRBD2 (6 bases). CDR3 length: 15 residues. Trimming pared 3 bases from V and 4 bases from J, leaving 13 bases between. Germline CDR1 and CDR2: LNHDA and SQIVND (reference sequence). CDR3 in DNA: TGTGCCAGTAGTATCCTAAGGCGGGGATACAATGAGCAGTTCTTC. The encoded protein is CASSILRRGYNEQFF.

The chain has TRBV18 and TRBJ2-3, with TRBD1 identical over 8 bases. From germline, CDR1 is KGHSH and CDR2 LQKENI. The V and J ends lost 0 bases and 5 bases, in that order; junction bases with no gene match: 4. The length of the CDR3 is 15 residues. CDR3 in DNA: TGTGCCAGCTCACCACCGGCAGGGGGCCTAGATACGCAGTATTTT. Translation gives CASSPPAGGLDTQYF.

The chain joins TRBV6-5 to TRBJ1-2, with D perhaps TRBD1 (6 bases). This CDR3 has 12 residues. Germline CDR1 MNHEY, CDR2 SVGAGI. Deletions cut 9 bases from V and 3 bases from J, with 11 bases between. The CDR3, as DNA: TGTGCCAGTTCCTCAGGGGACTATGGCTACACCTTC. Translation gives CASSSGDYGYTF.

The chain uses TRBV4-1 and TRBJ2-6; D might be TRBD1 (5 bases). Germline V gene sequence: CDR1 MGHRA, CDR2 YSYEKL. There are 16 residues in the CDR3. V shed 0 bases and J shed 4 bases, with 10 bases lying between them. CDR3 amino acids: CASSQDPGNGANVLTF. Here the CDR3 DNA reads TGCGCCAGCAGCCAAGATCCAGGGAACGGGGCCAACGTCCTGACTTTC.

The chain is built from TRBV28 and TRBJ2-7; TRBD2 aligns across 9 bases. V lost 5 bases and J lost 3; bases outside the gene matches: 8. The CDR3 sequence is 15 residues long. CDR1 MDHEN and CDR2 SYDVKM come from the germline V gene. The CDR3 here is CASSRRTSVSYEQYF. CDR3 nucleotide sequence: TGTGCCAGCAGTCGGAGGACTAGCGTAAGCTACGAGCAGTACTTC.

The CDR3, as DNA: TGTGCCAGCAGTTACTCCCCGTATAGCAATCAGCCCCAGCATTTT. Protein sequence: CASSYSPYSNQPQHF. The genes are TRBV6-5 and TRBJ1-5; D gene unclear. CDR3 size: 15 residues. Germline CDR1 is MNHEY and CDR2 is SVGAGI. The ends were cut back, 0 bases at V and 0 bases at J, with 6 bases in the middle.

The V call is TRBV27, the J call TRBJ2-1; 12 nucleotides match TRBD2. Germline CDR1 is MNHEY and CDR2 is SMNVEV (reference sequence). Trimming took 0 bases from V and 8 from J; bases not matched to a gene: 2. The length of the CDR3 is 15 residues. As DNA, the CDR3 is TGTGCCAGCAGTTTATCCCTAGCGGGGGGGGATGAGCAGTTCTTC. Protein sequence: CASSLSLAGGDEQFF.

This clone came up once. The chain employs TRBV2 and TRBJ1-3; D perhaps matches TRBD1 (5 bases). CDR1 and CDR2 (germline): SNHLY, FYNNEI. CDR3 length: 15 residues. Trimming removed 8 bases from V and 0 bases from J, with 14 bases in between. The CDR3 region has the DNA TGTGCCAGCGGCGCGGGACGGAGCTCTGGAAACACCATATATTTT. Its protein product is CASGAGRSSGNTIYF.

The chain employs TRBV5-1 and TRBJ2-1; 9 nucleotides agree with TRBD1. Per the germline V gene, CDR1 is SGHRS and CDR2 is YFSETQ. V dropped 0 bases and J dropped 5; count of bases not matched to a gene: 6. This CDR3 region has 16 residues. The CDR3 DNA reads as TGCGCCAGCAGCTTGGCCACAGGGGGCAGCGACAATGAGCAGTTCTTC. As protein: CASSLATGGSDNEQFF.

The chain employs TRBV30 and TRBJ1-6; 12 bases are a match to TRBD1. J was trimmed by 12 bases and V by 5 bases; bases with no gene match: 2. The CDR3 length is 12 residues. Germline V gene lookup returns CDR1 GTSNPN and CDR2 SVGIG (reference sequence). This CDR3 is CAWGTGGLPLHF. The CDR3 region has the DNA TGTGCCTGGGGGACAGGGGGCTTACCCCTCCACTTT.

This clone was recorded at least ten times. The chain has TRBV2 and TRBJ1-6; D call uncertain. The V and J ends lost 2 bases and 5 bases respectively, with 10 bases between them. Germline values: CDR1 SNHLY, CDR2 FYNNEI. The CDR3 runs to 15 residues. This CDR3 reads CASSEKSFHNSPLHF. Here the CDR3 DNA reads TGTGCCAGCAGTGAAAAGAGCTTCCATAATTCACCCCTCCACTTT.

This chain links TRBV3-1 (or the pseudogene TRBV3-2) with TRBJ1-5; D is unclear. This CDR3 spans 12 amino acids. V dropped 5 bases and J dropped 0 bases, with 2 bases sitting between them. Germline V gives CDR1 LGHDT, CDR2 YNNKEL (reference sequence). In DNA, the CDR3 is TGTGCCAGCAGCTATAGCAATCAGCCCCAGCATTTT. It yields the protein CASSYSNQPQHF.

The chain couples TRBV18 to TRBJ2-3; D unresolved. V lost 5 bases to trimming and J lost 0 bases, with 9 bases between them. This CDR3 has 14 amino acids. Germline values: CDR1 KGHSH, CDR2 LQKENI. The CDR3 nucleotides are TGTGCCAGCTCATCGCAAGCGAGCACAGATACGCAGTATTTT. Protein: CASSSQASTDTQYF.

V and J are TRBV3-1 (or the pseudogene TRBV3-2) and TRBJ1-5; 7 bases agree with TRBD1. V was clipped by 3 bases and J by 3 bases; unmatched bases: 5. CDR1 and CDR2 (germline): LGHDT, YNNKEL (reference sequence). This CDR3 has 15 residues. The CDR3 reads CASSHGRGHNQPQHF. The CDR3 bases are TGTGCCAGCAGCCACGGTAGGGGGCACAATCAGCCCCAGCATTTT.

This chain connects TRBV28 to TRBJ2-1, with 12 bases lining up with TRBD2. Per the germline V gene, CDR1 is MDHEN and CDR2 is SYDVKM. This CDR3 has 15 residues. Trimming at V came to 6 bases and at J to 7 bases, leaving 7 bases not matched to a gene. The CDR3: CASSPAGTSGNEQFF. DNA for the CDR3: TGTGCCAGCAGCCCAGCCGGGACTAGCGGGAATGAGCAGTTCTTC.

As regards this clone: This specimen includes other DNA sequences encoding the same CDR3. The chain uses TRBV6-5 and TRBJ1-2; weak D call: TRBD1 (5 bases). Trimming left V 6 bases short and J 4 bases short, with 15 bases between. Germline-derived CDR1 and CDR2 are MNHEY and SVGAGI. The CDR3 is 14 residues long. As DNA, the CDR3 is TGTGCCAGCAGCCCCGGCCAGGGTGGCTATGGCTACACCTTC. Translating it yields CASSPGQGGYGYTF.

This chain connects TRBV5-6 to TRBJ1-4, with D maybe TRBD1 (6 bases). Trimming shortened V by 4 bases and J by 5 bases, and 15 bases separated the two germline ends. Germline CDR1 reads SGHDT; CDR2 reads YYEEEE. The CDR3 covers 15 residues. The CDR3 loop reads CASSPDGGQNEKLFF. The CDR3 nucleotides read TGTGCCAGCAGCCCCGACGGGGGGCAGAATGAAAAACTGTTTTTT.

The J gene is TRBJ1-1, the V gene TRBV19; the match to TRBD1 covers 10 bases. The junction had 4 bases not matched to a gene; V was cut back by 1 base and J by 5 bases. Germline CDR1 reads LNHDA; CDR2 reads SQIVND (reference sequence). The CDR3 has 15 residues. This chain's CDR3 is CASSIVRTGGTEAFF. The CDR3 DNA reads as TGTGCCAGTAGTATAGTCAGGACAGGGGGGACTGAAGCTTTCTTT.

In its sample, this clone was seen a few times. CDR3 residues: CASSSRDLKETQYF. The CDR3 bases are TGCGCCAGCAGCTCCCGGGACTTAAAAGAGACCCAGTACTTC. V gene TRBV5-1 combines with J gene TRBJ2-5; TRBD2 is a possible D gene (6 bases). Trimming removed 3 bases at V and 3 bases at J, with 12 bases between. Looked up from germline, CDR1 is SGHRS and CDR2 is YFSETQ. The CDR3 length is 14 residues.

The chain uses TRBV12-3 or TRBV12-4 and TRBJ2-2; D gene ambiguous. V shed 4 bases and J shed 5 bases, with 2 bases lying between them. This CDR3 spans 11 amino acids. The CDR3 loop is CASSSTGELFF. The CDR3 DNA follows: TGTGCCAGCAGTTCAACCGGGGAGCTGTTTTTT.

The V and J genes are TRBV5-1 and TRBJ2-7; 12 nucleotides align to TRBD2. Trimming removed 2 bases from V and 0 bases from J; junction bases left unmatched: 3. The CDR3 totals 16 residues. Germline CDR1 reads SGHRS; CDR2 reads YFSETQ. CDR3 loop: CASSFTTSGSSYEQYF. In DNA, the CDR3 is TGCGCCAGCAGCTTCACGACTAGCGGGAGCTCCTACGAGCAGTACTTC.

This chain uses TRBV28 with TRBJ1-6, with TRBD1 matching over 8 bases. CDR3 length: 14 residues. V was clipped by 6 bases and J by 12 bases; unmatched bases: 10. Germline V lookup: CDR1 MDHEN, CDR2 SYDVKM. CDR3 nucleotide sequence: TGTGCCAGCAGGACACCGGGACAGGTGAAACCCCTCCACTTT. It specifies CASRTPGQVKPLHF.

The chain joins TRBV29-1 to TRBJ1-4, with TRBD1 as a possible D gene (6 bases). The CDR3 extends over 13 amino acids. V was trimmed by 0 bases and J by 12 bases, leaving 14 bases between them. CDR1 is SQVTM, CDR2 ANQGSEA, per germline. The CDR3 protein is CSVEDVSGDELFF. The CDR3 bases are TGCAGCGTTGAAGATGTGTCAGGGGATGAACTGTTTTTT.

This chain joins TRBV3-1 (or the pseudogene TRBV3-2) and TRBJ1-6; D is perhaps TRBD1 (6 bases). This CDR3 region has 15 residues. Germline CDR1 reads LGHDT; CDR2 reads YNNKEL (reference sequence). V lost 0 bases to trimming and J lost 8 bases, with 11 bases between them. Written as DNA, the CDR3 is TGTGCCAGCAGCCAAGAGTACAGGGTTTATTCACCCCTCCACTTT. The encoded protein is CASSQEYRVYSPLHF.

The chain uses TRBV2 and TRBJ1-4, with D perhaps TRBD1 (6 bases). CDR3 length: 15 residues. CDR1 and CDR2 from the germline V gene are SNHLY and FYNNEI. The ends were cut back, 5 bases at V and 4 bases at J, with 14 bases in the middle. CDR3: CASSQRQDFNEKLFF. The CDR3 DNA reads TGTGCCAGCAGTCAGCGACAGGACTTTAATGAAAAACTGTTTTTT.